The T cell receptor beta chain under discussion was sequenced for a study of response to subunit inactivated influenza vaccine (dated by TCRdb to 2017 to 2018). Describing the broader study: To follow how T cells responded to a trivalent subunit inactivated influenza vaccine, the researchers relied on deep quantitative profiling of the T cell receptor repertoire.

Library creation used RT-PCR. Sequencing was performed on an Illumina HiSeq 2500. TCRdb reworked the public reads: Q25 trimming with fastp, MiXCR clone assembly, productive beta chains retained. Identical CDR3 proteins give one entry, which carries the most common genes and DNA. Present in this sample are roughly 160,000 distinct CDR3 sequences, about 10% of which were seen just once. Jointly, the top ten make up roughly a third of the sample. V lost 0 bases and J lost 2 bases; the stretch between them is 19 bases long. From the germline V gene, CDR1 is LGHNA and CDR2 is YSLEER. The CDR3 sequence holds 18 residues, the cysteine and phenylalanine included. Just CDR3 DNA is preserved here, 54 bases in frame from base 1. Beyond this particular receptor, the publication reports: According to the authors, only a limited number of new T cells may be recruited by each seasonal influenza vaccination.

Worth noting for this clonotype: Its antigen is currently not known. Per-nucleotide qualities are absent, and no much larger clonotype sits a single base away.

The clonotype originates from a man between 50 and 75 years old who received an inactivated influenza vaccine. Donor details come from another sample of the same person, matched by shared clones. The specimen was CD8+ T cells sorted from PBMCs, collected less than 25 months after vaccination. In this chain, TRBV4-3 is recombined with TRBJ1-2; TRBD1 is possibly the D segment (6 matching bases). CDR3 protein: CASSQEGPPTGRNYGYTF. The DNA reads TGCGCCAGCAGCCAAGAAGGTCCTCCGACAGGACGCAACTATGGCTACACCTTC.